The 4 T cell receptor beta chains below come from one sample, sequenced in a study of blood T cell repertoires in COVID-19. This table comes from immunoSEQ multiplex PCR, and its TCRdb copy is limited to in-frame clones, with some not included. Of over 250,000 clones detected, about nine tenths appear once; the ten largest clones hold roughly 4%. Sequenced sample: peripheral blood. These receptor sequences come from a man in his 60s who had recovered from COVID-19.

V gene TRBV28 combines with J gene TRBJ2-5; tentatively, D is TRBD2 (5 bases). The germline CDR1 and CDR2 sequences are MDHEN and SYDVKM. This CDR3 contains 15 residues. Trimming took off 6 bases at V and 2 bases at J, with 16 bases between the two ends. The CDR3 here is CASSPPTRAQETQYF. In DNA form, the CDR3 reads TGTGCCAGCAGCCCTCCTACGAGGGCTCAAGAGACCCAGTACTTC.

This chain joins TRBV19 and TRBJ1-1; the D is unclear. V was cut by 6 bases and J by 0 bases, with 14 bases left in between. Per germline, CDR1 LNHDA and CDR2 SQIVND (reference sequence). This CDR3 region has 15 residues. The CDR3: CASRREHGLNTEAFF. The CDR3 DNA reads as TGTGCCAGTAGAAGGGAGCACGGATTGAACACTGAAGCTTTCTTT.

J is TRBJ1-6 and V is TRBV6-2 or TRBV6-3; D is unclear. Germline loops: CDR1 MNHEY, CDR2 SVGEGT. V dropped 5 bases and J dropped 4 bases, with 12 bases sitting between them. This CDR3 comprises 15 residues. DNA for the CDR3: TGTGCCAGCAGTACCGGGAGCCTTTATAATTCACCCCTCCACTTT. Translation gives CASSTGSLYNSPLHF.

CDR3 in amino acids: CASSGTASSYNEQFF. The CDR3 nucleotides are TGTGCCAGTAGTGGGACAGCTAGCTCCTACAATGAGCAGTTCTTC. V and J are TRBV19 and TRBJ2-1; 7 bases line up with TRBD1. The ends lost 5 bases at V and 0 bases at J; junction bases unmatched: 4. Germline-derived CDR1 and CDR2 are LNHDA and SQIVND (reference sequence). The CDR3 runs 15 residues.